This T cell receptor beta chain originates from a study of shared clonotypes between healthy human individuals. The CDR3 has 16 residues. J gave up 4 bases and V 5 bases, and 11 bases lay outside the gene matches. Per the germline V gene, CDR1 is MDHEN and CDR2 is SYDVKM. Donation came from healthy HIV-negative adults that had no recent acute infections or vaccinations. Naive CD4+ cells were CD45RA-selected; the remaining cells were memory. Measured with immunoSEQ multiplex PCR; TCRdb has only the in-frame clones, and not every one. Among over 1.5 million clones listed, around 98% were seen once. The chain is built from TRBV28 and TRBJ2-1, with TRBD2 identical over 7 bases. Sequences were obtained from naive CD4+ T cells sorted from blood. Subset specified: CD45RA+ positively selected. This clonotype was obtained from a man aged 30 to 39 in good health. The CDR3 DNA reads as TGTGCCAGCAGTCACTTAAGCGGGAAAAATTACAATGAGCAGTTCTTC. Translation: CASSHLSGKNYNEQFF. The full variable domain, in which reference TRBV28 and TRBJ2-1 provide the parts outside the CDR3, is DVKVTQSSRYLVKRTGEKVFLECVQDMDHENMFWYRQDPGLGLRLIYFSYDVKMKEKGDIPEGYSVSREKKERFSLILESASTNQTSMYLCASSHLSGKNYNEQFFGPGTRLTVL.